One sample yielded the 15 T cell receptor beta chains listed below, sequenced in a study of HIV-infected children after antiretroviral therapy interruption. Sample treatment: PENTA 11 planned treatment interruption arm or continuous ART arm. RNA-based 3' RACE libraries used unique molecular identifiers. MiXCR, run by TCRdb on the 3' RACE reads, gives a single entry per CDR3 protein. The sample lists more than 75,000 distinct CDR3 sequences, under 8% occurring once. This specimen consisted of CD45RA+ CD4+ T cells from PBMCs, pooled from several time points, obtained from a donor given antiretroviral therapy, either interrupted or continuous. The subset: naive CD4+ CD45RA+ CD45RO- T cells. The receptors derive from a pool of human donors with HIV.

This clonotype was seen a few times. The chain joins TRBV10-3 to TRBJ2-1; D may be TRBD1 (5 bases). This CDR3 contains 15 residues. V gave up 10 bases and J gave up 6 bases, with 22 bases separating them. The germline CDR1 and CDR2 sequences are ENHRY and SYGVKD. CDR3 sequence: CATRRGTVGGNEQFF. The DNA of the CDR3 is TGTGCCACCAGAAGGGGAACTGTCGGTGGCAATGAGCAGTTCTTC.

This clonotype showed up many times. The gene calls are TRBV19 and TRBJ2-7; D ambiguous. Trimming removed 2 bases at V and 5 bases at J, with 10 bases between. Germline CDR1 LNHDA, CDR2 SQIVND (reference sequence). This CDR3 spans 13 amino acids. The CDR3 loop reads CASSIPPGDEQYF. For the CDR3, the DNA is TGTGCCAGTAGTATACCCCCCGGCGACGAGCAGTACTTC. Full variable domain (missing parts from reference TRBV19 and TRBJ2-7): DGGITQSPKYLFRKEGQNVTLSCEQNLNHDAMYWYRQDPGQGLRLIYYSQIVNDFQKGDIAEGYSVSREKKESFPLTVTSAQKNPTAFYLCASSIPPGDEQYFGPGTRLTVT.

This clonotype was recorded at least ten times. The chain is built from TRBV19 and TRBJ2-1, with D tentatively TRBD1 or TRBD2 (5 bases each). This CDR3 comprises 10 residues. The V gene's germline CDR1 is LNHDA and CDR2 SQIVND (reference sequence). V was pared by 6 bases and J by 8 bases, with 5 bases between. CDR3 DNA: TGTGCCAGTAGGGGGGATGAGCAGTTCTTC. It specifies CASRGDEQFF.

In this sample, this clonotype turned up many times. This sequence joins TRBV20-1 and TRBJ1-4; 10 nucleotides agree with TRBD1. The CDR3 is 15 amino acids. The germline V gene encodes CDR1 DFQATT and CDR2 SNEGSKA (reference sequence). The V gene end was trimmed by 0 bases and the J gene end by 7 bases; junction bases not matched to a gene: 5. Written as DNA, the CDR3 is TGCAGTGCTAGAGAGACAGGGGGCTGGGGTGAAAAACTGTTTTTT. The encoded protein is CSARETGGWGEKLFF.

This clonotype was recorded many times. The CDR3: CSARLLSVYVEAFF. The CDR3 DNA is TGCAGTGCTAGACTTCTGAGTGTGTATGTTGAAGCTTTCTTT. The V gene is TRBV20-1, the J gene TRBJ1-1; D not resolved. This CDR3 is built from 14 residues. Trimming removed 2 bases at V and 7 bases at J, with 17 bases between. Germline lookup yields CDR1 DFQATT and CDR2 SNEGSKA (reference sequence).

This clonotype was recorded a few times. The chain combines TRBV28 with TRBJ2-1, with D possibly being TRBD2 (6 bases). The CDR3 totals 18 residues. Germline assignment: CDR1 MDHEN and CDR2 SYDVKM. V was cut by 1 base and J by 3 bases, with 19 bases left in between. CDR3 protein: CASSLYGITRGSYNEQFF. The DNA of the CDR3 is TGTGCCAGCAGTTTATACGGGATTACACGGGGGAGCTACAATGAGCAGTTCTTC.

The table lists this clonotype with a count of one. Since a much larger clone is just one base distant, this may be a read error. The J gene is TRBJ2-7, the V gene TRBV29-1, with TRBD1 as a possible D gene (5 bases). Germline CDR1 is SQVTM and CDR2 is ANQGSEA. The CDR3 contains 15 residues. The germline V and J ends were trimmed by 4 bases and 1 base, with 17 bases remaining between them. CDR3 in DNA: TGCAGCGTTGGGGGTAGTGGGGCCAGGTCCTACGAGCAGTACTTC. Encoded protein: CSVGGSGARSYEQYF.

This clonotype was seen at least ten times. This chain joins TRBV13 and TRBJ2-1, with TRBD2 matching over 9 bases. Trimming removed 8 bases from V and 6 bases from J; junction bases left unmatched: 11. This CDR3 is 15 amino acids long. The germline V gene encodes CDR1 PRHDT and CDR2 FYEKMQ (reference sequence). Here the CDR3 reads CASLLSGRGVNEQFF. CDR3 nucleotide sequence: TGTGCCAGCCTCCTTAGCGGGAGAGGGGTCAATGAGCAGTTCTTC.

This clonotype appeared many times. The chain recombines TRBV15 with TRBJ2-3; D uncertain. The CDR3 contains 17 residues. Germline V gene lookup returns CDR1 LNHNV and CDR2 YYDKDF (reference sequence). Between the trimmed V and J ends, which lost 0 bases and 1 base, there was a span of 14 bases. CDR3 sequence (DNA): TGTGCCACCAGCAGAGATACGGTTTCGGAACGCACAGATACGCAGTATTTT. It is translated as CATSRDTVSERTDTQYF.

This clonotype has a handful of counts. V is TRBV19 and J is TRBJ1-5; no clear D gene. The germline gives CDR1 LNHDA, CDR2 SQIVND (reference sequence). Trimming shortened V by 1 base and J by 1 base, and 11 bases separated the two germline ends. The CDR3 loop spans 16 amino acids. The CDR3 is CASSIVGTVSNQPQHF. In nucleotides, the CDR3 is TGTGCCAGTAGTATAGTGGGAACAGTGAGCAATCAGCCCCAGCATTTT. Full variable domain (rest looked up from reference TRBV19 and TRBJ1-5): DGGITQSPKYLFRKEGQNVTLSCEQNLNHDAMYWYRQDPGQGLRLIYYSQIVNDFQKGDIAEGYSVSREKKESFPLTVTSAQKNPTAFYLCASSIVGTVSNQPQHFGDGTRLSIL.

The V and J genes are TRBV29-1 and TRBJ1-1, with 12 bases that match TRBD1. The germline gives CDR1 SQVTM, CDR2 ANQGSEA. V lost 5 bases, J lost 4 bases, and 5 bases stayed unmatched. The CDR3 consists of 14 residues. The CDR3 sequence: CSVQGQGATTEAFF. The CDR3 DNA follows: TGCAGCGTTCAGGGACAGGGGGCGACCACTGAAGCTTTCTTT.

This clonotype was recorded at least ten times. The CDR3 region is CASSGSGTSYEQYF. CDR3 nucleotides: TGTGCCAGCAGCGGCTCAGGGACTAGCTACGAGCAGTACTTC. The J gene is TRBJ2-7, the V gene TRBV9; 8 nucleotides align to TRBD2. Looked up from germline, CDR1 is SGDLS and CDR2 is YYNGEE. The V segment lost 3 bases and the J segment 3 bases; nucleotides outside the gene matches: 5. The CDR3 spans 14 residues.

This clonotype was found many times. The chain couples TRBV5-1 to TRBJ2-3; D ambiguous. V lost 0 bases and J lost 2, with 7 bases in between. The CDR3 spans 14 residues. Germline values: CDR1 SGHRS, CDR2 YFSETQ. Here the CDR3 reads CASSLGQVTDTQYF. The CDR3 DNA sequence: TGCGCCAGCAGCTTGGGACAAGTCACAGATACGCAGTATTTT.

This clonotype was counted between two and nine times. The V and J genes are TRBV29-1 and TRBJ2-7; the D is unclear. CDR3 length equals 14 residues. V lost 1 base and J lost 2, with 12 bases in between. The V gene's germline CDR1 is SQVTM and CDR2 ANQGSEA. CDR3 in DNA: TGCAGCGTTGAAGCGCCAGGATCGACCTACGAGCAGTACTTC. Translated: CSVEAPGSTYEQYF.

This clonotype came up many times. This rearrangement joins TRBV10-3 to TRBJ1-5, with D uncertain. V was cut by 8 bases and J by 0 bases, with 14 bases left in between. The germline CDR1 and CDR2 sequences are ENHRY and SYGVKD. This CDR3 region has 15 residues. The CDR3 loop reads CAISIGYNSNQPQHF. The CDR3 DNA sequence: TGTGCCATCTCCATAGGATACAATAGCAATCAGCCCCAGCATTTT.